This T cell receptor (beta chain) comes out of a study of T cells after yellow fever vaccination. Template switching with 5'RACE generated the TCR cDNA and added a universal primer site and UMIs. TCRdb re-derived calls from the 5' RACE reads in MiXCR, one entry per CDR3 protein. The sample gives some 300,000 distinct CDR3 sequences, less than 9.5% of which show up once; about 3.7% is in the top ten. The CDR3 spans 12 residues. The V and J ends lost 0 bases and 14 bases respectively, with 13 bases between them. The germline V gene has CDR1 SEHNR and CDR2 FQNEAQ (reference sequence). This clonotype was seen more than once but under ten times.

The gene calls are TRBV7-9 and TRBJ1-2; D perhaps matches TRBD1 (5 bases). This sequence was found in a man aged 18-30 years who received the YFV17D yellow fever vaccine. The sequences come from CD4+ T cells sorted from PBMCs, collected 5 days after the yellow fever booster vaccination. CDR3 in DNA: TGTGCCAGCAGCTTAGCTCCAGGGAGAAAGACCTTC. Protein product: CASSLAPGRKTF.